Below, 4 T cell receptor beta chains from the same sample are listed, as sequenced in a study of T-cell memory formation after mild COVID-19. In TCRdb, the 5' RACE reads were re-called with MiXCR into one record per CDR3 protein. The sample has under 300,000 distinct CDR3 sequences, approximately 16% seen once. Sequences were obtained from PBMCs or a T cell subset sorted from them (not recorded which). The receptors come from a man aged 18 to 29 who had mild COVID-19 (a few samples of this study predate the infection). Cell type and time point are not known.

The rearrangement joins TRBV5-4 to TRBJ1-1; D is unresolved. The germline CDR1 and CDR2 sequences are SGHNT and YYREEE (reference sequence). This CDR3 spans 14 amino acids. Trimming removed 6 bases at V and 3 bases at J, with 15 bases between. The CDR3 DNA reads as TGTGCCAGCACCGGCAGATCCTTAGACACTGAAGCTTTCTTT. Translation gives CASTGRSLDTEAFF.

The V call is TRBV7-2, the J call TRBJ2-3; D gene ambiguous. Trimming took 5 bases from V and 7 from J, leaving 10 bases between them. This CDR3 is 12 amino acids long. Germline CDR1 and CDR2: SGHTA and FQGNSA. CDR3 protein: CASSRLGNTQYF. As DNA, the CDR3 is TGTGCCAGCAGCCGGCTAGGGAATACGCAGTATTTT.

The genes are TRBV7-6 and TRBJ2-5; D remains unclear. CDR3 length: 12 residues. In germline, CDR1 is SGHVS, CDR2 FNYEAQ. The V and J ends lost 5 bases and 11 bases respectively, with 15 bases between them. The CDR3 here is CASSRQAWLQYF. CDR3 nucleotide sequence: TGTGCCAGCAGCCGCCAGGCATGGTTACAGTACTTC.

The genes are TRBV20-1 and TRBJ2-7; D gene ambiguous. Trimming pared 6 bases from V and 6 bases from J, leaving 18 bases between. This CDR3 contains 13 residues. Looked up from germline, CDR1 is DFQATT and CDR2 is SNEGSKA (reference sequence). CDR3 loop: CSAPPAGSFEQYF. CDR3 nucleotide sequence: TGCAGTGCCCCCCCTGCCGGTTCTTTCGAGCAGTACTTC.